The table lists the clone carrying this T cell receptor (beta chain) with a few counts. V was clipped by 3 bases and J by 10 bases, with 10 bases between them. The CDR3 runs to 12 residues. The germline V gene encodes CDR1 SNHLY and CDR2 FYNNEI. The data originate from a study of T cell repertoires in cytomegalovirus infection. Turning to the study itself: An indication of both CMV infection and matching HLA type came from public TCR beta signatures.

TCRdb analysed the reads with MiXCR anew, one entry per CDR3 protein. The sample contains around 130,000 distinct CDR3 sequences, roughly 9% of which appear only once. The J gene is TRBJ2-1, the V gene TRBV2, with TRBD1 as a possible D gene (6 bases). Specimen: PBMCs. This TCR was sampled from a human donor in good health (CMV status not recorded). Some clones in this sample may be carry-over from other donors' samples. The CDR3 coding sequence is TGTGCCAGCAGTGACCACAGGGTCGAGCAGTTCTTC. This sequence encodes CASSDHRVEQFF.